The 30 T cell receptor beta chains reported below all come from one sample, sequenced in a study of shared clonotypes between healthy human individuals. The protocol was immunoSEQ multiplex PCR, while the TCRdb copy is restricted to in-frame clones and leaves out a portion. The sample has approximately 2,000,000 clones, 90% to 95% seen once. Terminally differentiated effector memory CD45RA+ cells were left out of the naive CD8 fraction, which was CD45RO-negative and positively selected for CCR7. Sequencing used naive CD8+ T cells from PBMCs. These receptors all come from a man aged 18-30 years in good health. Some clones in this sample may be carry-over from other donors' samples.

This sequence joins TRBV14 and TRBJ2-5, with D tentatively TRBD2 (6 bases). Trimming took 2 bases from V and 4 from J, leaving 23 bases between them. Germline V gives CDR1 SGHDN, CDR2 FVKESK. The CDR3 extends over 18 amino acids. CDR3 loop: CASSQRFGLREHGETQYF. In DNA form, the CDR3 reads TGTGCCAGCAGCCAACGATTCGGGCTACGGGAGCATGGAGAGACCCAGTACTTC. The variable domain in full, completed from reference TRBV14 and TRBJ2-5, reads EAGVTQFPSHSVIEKGQTVTLRCDPISGHDNLYWYRRVMGKEIKFLLHFVKESKQDESGMPNNRFLAERTGGTYSTLKVQPAELEDSGVYFCASSQRFGLREHGETQYFGPGTRLLVL.

The genes are TRBV7-2 and TRBJ2-7; a weak D match, TRBD1 (5 bases). This CDR3 is 12 amino acids long. Per germline, CDR1 SGHTA and CDR2 FQGNSA. Between the trimmed V and J ends, which lost 4 bases and 7 bases, there was a span of 11 bases. The DNA of the CDR3 is TGTGCCAGCAGCTCCTTAAGGGGTGAGCAGTACTTC. This encodes CASSSLRGEQYF.

The chain employs TRBV7-9 and TRBJ2-7; 7 bases align to TRBD1. CDR1 and CDR2 from the germline V gene are SEHNR and FQNEAQ (reference sequence). J lost 4 bases, V lost 5 bases, and 8 bases had no gene match. The CDR3 runs to 14 residues. As DNA, the CDR3 is TGTGCCAGCAGCCCTCCGGGACAGTTTTACGAGCAGTACTTC. Its translation is CASSPPGQFYEQYF. The complete variable domain, with remaining parts taken from reference TRBV7-9 and TRBJ2-7, reads DTGVSQNPRHKITKRGQNVTFRCDPISEHNRLYWYRQTLGQGPEFLTYFQNEAQLEKSRLLSDRFSAERPKGSFSTLEIQRTEQGDSAMYLCASSPPGQFYEQYFGPGTRLTVT.

As regards this clone: Additional DNA sequences in this sample encode the identical CDR3. The chain links TRBV11-2 to TRBJ2-7; D call uncertain. The ends were cut back, 0 bases at V and 5 bases at J, with 5 bases in the middle. Looked up from germline, CDR1 is SGHAT and CDR2 is FQNNGV. The CDR3 length is 12 residues. CDR3 coding DNA: TGTGCCAGCAGCTTAGACCCGGACGAGCAGTACTTC. Residues: CASSLDPDEQYF.

This clone was recorded once. This rearrangement joins TRBV27 to TRBJ2-7, with TRBD1 matching over 7 bases. The CDR3 loop spans 14 amino acids. CDR1 MNHEY and CDR2 SMNVEV come from the germline V gene (reference sequence). V lost 6 bases and J lost 4; bases outside the gene matches: 9. The CDR3 region has the DNA TGTGCCAGCAGACCCGGGACAGTGCTTTACGAGCAGTACTTC. Amino acid sequence: CASRPGTVLYEQYF.

The gene calls are TRBV19 and TRBJ1-2, with 9 bases aligning to TRBD1. The V gene's germline CDR1 is LNHDA and CDR2 SQIVND (reference sequence). V lost 8 bases to trimming and J lost 4 bases; unmatched junction nucleotides: 2. This CDR3 spans 12 amino acids. The CDR3 bases are TGTGCCAGTCAGACAGGGGGCTATGGCTACACCTTC. Protein: CASQTGGYGYTF.

This clone has more than one count but fewer than ten. The J gene is TRBJ2-2, the V gene TRBV4-1; 9 bases line up with TRBD1. The trim removed 5 bases at V and 3 bases at J, leaving 4 bases unmatched. This CDR3 region has 15 residues. Per germline, CDR1 MGHRA and CDR2 YSYEKL. The CDR3 region has the DNA TGCGCCAGCAGCAGACAGGGGGGAGACACCGGGGAGCTGTTTTTT. Protein sequence: CASSRQGGDTGELFF.

The chain links TRBV19 to TRBJ2-1, with 11 bases aligning to TRBD1. The CDR3 covers 15 residues. Germline lookup yields CDR1 LNHDA and CDR2 SQIVND (reference sequence). The V segment lost 5 bases and the J segment 0 bases; nucleotides outside the gene matches: 0. The CDR3 here is CASSGQGASYNEQFF. CDR3 DNA sequence: TGTGCCAGTAGTGGACAGGGGGCCTCCTACAATGAGCAGTTCTTC.

The genes are TRBV10-3 and TRBJ1-5; 10 bases agree with TRBD1. The germline gives CDR1 ENHRY, CDR2 SYGVKD. J gave up 4 bases and V 4 bases, and 10 bases lay outside the gene matches. The CDR3 contains 17 residues. The CDR3 nucleotides are TGTGCCATCAGTGTCGGCCCGTGGACAGGGGGAAATCAGCCCCAGCATTTT. Amino acid sequence: CAISVGPWTGGNQPQHF.

This clone was recorded only once. This chain links TRBV30 with TRBJ2-7; D call uncertain. This CDR3 spans 11 amino acids. V shed 0 bases and J shed 6 bases, with 6 bases lying between them. CDR1 and CDR2 from the germline V gene are GTSNPN and SVGIG (reference sequence). CDR3 DNA: TGTGCCTGGAGTGTATCGATCGAGCAGTACTTC. Protein product: CAWSVSIEQYF.

The rearrangement joins TRBV11-3 to TRBJ2-7; D uncertain. Looked up from germline, CDR1 is SGHNT and CDR2 is YENEEA. The V and J ends lost 5 bases and 2 bases respectively, with 13 bases between them. This CDR3 region has 14 residues. CDR3 sequence (DNA): TGTGCCAGCAGCAGCACTTCGTCGCCCTACGAGCAGTACTTC. It translates to CASSSTSSPYEQYF.

CDR3 amino acids: CASRLSGFSQPQHF. As DNA, the CDR3 is TGTGCCAGCAGGTTAAGTGGGTTTAGTCAGCCCCAGCATTTT. The V gene is TRBV27, the J gene TRBJ1-5, with D hard to call. Trimming left V 6 bases short and J 6 bases short, with 15 bases between. Germline V lookup: CDR1 MNHEY, CDR2 SMNVEV (reference sequence). The CDR3 sequence is 14 residues long.

This chain connects TRBV11-2 to TRBJ2-7; 11 bases agree with TRBD2. Trimming removed 5 bases from V and 7 bases from J; junction bases left unmatched: 10. The CDR3 spans 15 residues. Germline V gene sequence: CDR1 SGHAT, CDR2 FQNNGV. This CDR3 is CASSLLAGGPEEQYF. The CDR3 DNA reads TGTGCCAGCAGCCTCTTAGCGGGAGGGCCGGAGGAGCAGTACTTC.

The chain employs TRBV7-9 and TRBJ1-2; possible D gene TRBD1, 5 bases. The V and J ends lost 1 base and 7 bases respectively, with 13 bases between them. This CDR3 comprises 14 residues. Germline loops: CDR1 SEHNR, CDR2 FQNEAQ (reference sequence). The CDR3 nucleotides are TGTGCCAGCAGCTTAGATTCAGGGTTGTCTGGCTACACCTTC. It yields the protein CASSLDSGLSGYTF.

Worth noting for this clone: One junction end disagrees with the germline gene, perhaps due to a read error. The rearrangement links TRBV11-2 to TRBJ2-3, with 8 nucleotides matching TRBD1. CDR1 and CDR2 from the germline V gene are SGHAT and FQNNGV. This CDR3 is built from 16 residues. Written as DNA, the CDR3 is TGTGCCAGCAGCCTAGAGGGACAGGAAGATCCAGATACGCAGTATTTT. Its translation is CASSLEGQEDPDTQYF.

V and J are TRBV11-1 and TRBJ2-5, with 12 bases aligning to TRBD2. Germline V gene sequence: CDR1 SGHAT, CDR2 FQDESV (reference sequence). CDR3 length equals 16 residues. Losses at the gene ends were 4 bases for V and 5 bases for J; bases not matched to a gene: 8. In DNA, the CDR3 is TGTGCCAGCAGCTCGACTAGCGGGAGTCTCTTTGAGACCCAGTACTTC. Its translation is CASSSTSGSLFETQYF.

This chain links TRBV27 with TRBJ2-3; D is possibly TRBD2 (5 bases). Germline V gene lookup returns CDR1 MNHEY and CDR2 SMNVEV (reference sequence). The V gene lost 6 bases and the J gene lost 0 bases, with 7 bases spanning the gap. The CDR3 is 13 amino acids. CDR3: CASRKRSTDTQYF. The CDR3 nucleotides are TGTGCCAGCAGGAAGCGGAGCACAGATACGCAGTATTTT.

On this clone itself: The sample has other DNA sequences that encode this CDR3 too. The gene calls are TRBV6-5 and TRBJ1-5; the D is unclear. CDR1 and CDR2 (germline): MNHEY, SVGAGI. CDR3 length equals 13 residues. V was cut by 2 bases and J by 6 bases, with 8 bases left in between. The CDR3 protein is CASSYRDGQPQHF. CDR3 coding DNA: TGTGCCAGCAGTTACAGGGATGGTCAGCCCCAGCATTTT.

The chain employs TRBV10-1 and TRBJ2-1; TRBD2 agrees at 7 bases. Germline V gene lookup returns CDR1 WNHNN and CDR2 SYGVQD (reference sequence). The CDR3 has 14 residues. The V and J ends lost 4 bases and 7 bases, in that order; junction bases with no gene match: 7. In DNA, the CDR3 is TGCGCCAGCAGTGGGGGAGTGGGGGGGAATGAGCAGTTCTTC. Translated, it gives CASSGGVGGNEQFF.

The rearrangement uses TRBV7-9 and TRBJ1-4; 10 nucleotides line up with TRBD1. There are 16 residues in the CDR3. Germline trimming cut 5 bases from V and 7 bases from J; bases unmatched to any gene: 10. Germline-derived CDR1 and CDR2 are SEHNR and FQNEAQ (reference sequence). The CDR3 loop reads CASSPNTGTGAEKLFF. The DNA of the CDR3 is TGTGCCAGCAGCCCAAACACCGGGACAGGGGCTGAAAAACTGTTTTTT.

The genes are TRBV5-4 and TRBJ1-1, with TRBD1 identical over 7 bases. The germline gives CDR1 SGHNT, CDR2 YYREEE (reference sequence). The V and J ends lost 6 bases and 5 bases, in that order; junction bases with no gene match: 7. This CDR3 has 13 residues. This CDR3 reads CASTAGGMTEAFF. The CDR3 DNA is TGTGCCAGCACCGCAGGGGGAATGACTGAAGCTTTCTTT.

About this clone itself: Other DNA sequences of this sample code for an identical CDR3. The chain combines TRBV30 with TRBJ2-7; D is undetermined. CDR3 length: 13 amino acids. The germline V gene encodes CDR1 GTSNPN and CDR2 SVGIG (reference sequence). Trimming removed 0 bases from V and 3 bases from J, with 9 bases in between. The CDR3 nucleotides are TGTGCCTGGAGTGTTGGGCGTTTCTACGAGCAGTACTTC. Protein sequence: CAWSVGRFYEQYF.

This chain connects TRBV5-1 to TRBJ2-7; D not resolved. V was pared by 2 bases and J by 0 bases, with 6 bases between. This CDR3 has 13 residues. The germline V gene encodes CDR1 SGHRS and CDR2 YFSETQ. The CDR3 reads CASSFKSSYEQYF. Written as DNA, the CDR3 is TGCGCCAGCAGCTTTAAGAGCTCCTACGAGCAGTACTTC.

This clone was picked up one time. V is TRBV25-1 and J is TRBJ2-7; 7 positions match TRBD2. CDR1 is MGHDK, CDR2 SYGVNS, per germline. J gave up 6 bases and V 8 bases, and 4 bases lay outside the gene matches. This CDR3 comprises 11 residues. This CDR3 is CASGGGSEQYF. The CDR3 DNA sequence: TGTGCCAGCGGGGGGGGATCCGAGCAGTACTTC.

Points on this clone: Other nucleotide sequences from this sample produce the same CDR3. V usage is TRBV9 and J usage is TRBJ2-5; TRBD1 matches 9 bases. V dropped 3 bases and J dropped 4; count of bases not matched to a gene: 4. This CDR3 comprises 14 residues. Germline CDR1 SGDLS, CDR2 YYNGEE. The CDR3 sequence is CASSDRGQGETQYF. In DNA, the CDR3 is TGTGCCAGCAGCGACAGGGGGCAAGGAGAGACCCAGTACTTC.

The J gene is TRBJ2-7, the V gene TRBV27, with D tentatively TRBD2 (6 bases). CDR3 size: 17 residues. CDR1 MNHEY and CDR2 SMNVEV come from the germline V gene (reference sequence). Trimming cost V 1 base and J 3 bases, with 19 bases left between them. The CDR3 spells CASSLLAPGLAHYEQYF. DNA of the CDR3: TGTGCCAGCAGTTTATTGGCCCCGGGGCTAGCGCACTACGAGCAGTACTTC.

The chain couples TRBV28 to TRBJ2-7, with a possible D match to TRBD1 (6 bases). The CDR3 runs to 14 residues. Germline V gene data show CDR1 as MDHEN and CDR2 as SYDVKM. Trimming shortened V by 2 bases and J by 5 bases, and 13 bases separated the two germline ends. CDR3 sequence: CASSLARGLNEQYF. CDR3 sequence (DNA): TGTGCCAGCAGTTTAGCCAGGGGCCTCAACGAGCAGTACTTC.

The V gene is TRBV5-8, the J gene TRBJ2-7, with a weak D call TRBD1 (6 bases). The CDR3 contains 14 residues. The V end was cut by 2 bases, the J end by 3 bases, with 12 bases between. Looked up from germline, CDR1 is SGHTS and CDR2 is YDEGEE. The CDR3 DNA reads as TGTGCCAGCAGCTTTGAGGGGGTAAGCTACGAGCAGTACTTC. Translation: CASSFEGVSYEQYF.

The chain joins TRBV7-9 to TRBJ2-3; a possible D gene is TRBD2 (6 bases). CDR3 length: 15 amino acids. CDR1 SEHNR and CDR2 FQNEAQ come from the germline V gene (reference sequence). The V end lost 2 bases, the J end lost 1 base, and 10 bases lay between the germline ends. CDR3 sequence (DNA): TGTGCCAGCAGCTTACTGCGCGGGGGCACAGATACGCAGTATTTT. Translation gives CASSLLRGGTDTQYF.

A few counts support this clone. The V call is TRBV7-9, the J call TRBJ1-5, with D tentatively TRBD1 (5 bases). This CDR3 has 14 amino acids. Deletions cut 3 bases from V and 3 bases from J, with 9 bases between. Germline CDR1 is SEHNR and CDR2 is FQNEAQ (reference sequence). This chain's CDR3 is CASSFGQNNQPQHF. The CDR3 DNA reads as TGTGCCAGCAGCTTCGGACAAAACAATCAGCCCCAGCATTTT. The variable domain in full, with the rest retrieved from reference TRBV7-9 and TRBJ1-5, is DTGVSQNPRHKITKRGQNVTFRCDPISEHNRLYWYRQTLGQGPEFLTYFQNEAQLEKSRLLSDRFSAERPKGSFSTLEIQRTEQGDSAMYLCASSFGQNNQPQHFGDGTRLSIL.